These 9 T cell receptor beta chains came from one sample sequenced in a study of CD8+ T cells in alopecia areata. RNA was extracted and reverse transcribed into cDNA as the sequencing template. TCRdb's copy holds only in-frame clones and misses some; the assay was immunoSEQ multiplex PCR. The sample includes 120,000 or so clones, roughly 50% of them seen just once. Material for sequencing was NKG2D-low CD8+ T cells sorted from blood. These receptors were obtained from a human donor with alopecia areata.

As concerns this clone: Its ends do not fully match the called genes, so a read error is possible. This rearrangement joins TRBV7-2 to TRBJ2-2; D might be TRBD1 or TRBD2, each matching 5 bases. There are 13 residues in the CDR3. Germline loops: CDR1 SGHTA, CDR2 FQGNSA. As DNA, the CDR3 is TGTGCAGTACATCCAGGGAGCGCCGGAGAGCTGTTTTTT. This codes for CAVHPGSAGELFF.

The chain combines TRBV29-1 with TRBJ1-1, with 11 positions matching TRBD1. With 8 bases clipped from V and 6 bases from J, the junction kept 14 bases outside the gene matches. Germline V lookup: CDR1 SQVTM, CDR2 ANQGSEA. The CDR3 sequence is 15 residues long. For the CDR3, the DNA is TGCAGCCTTTATCAACCGGGACAGGGGGGTGCTGAAGCTTTCTTT. Translated, it gives CSLYQPGQGGAEAFF.

The V gene is TRBV27, the J gene TRBJ2-7; 9 nucleotides align to TRBD2. CDR1 MNHEY and CDR2 SMNVEV come from the germline V gene (reference sequence). This CDR3 is 14 amino acids long. V trimming: 2 bases; J trimming: 7 bases; junction bases outside the gene matches: 6. DNA of the CDR3: TGTGCCAGCAGTTTAGCGGGAGGGCCGATTGAGCAGTACTTC. This codes for CASSLAGGPIEQYF.

This clone was counted a few times. The chain carries TRBV29-1 and TRBJ2-1; 15 bases match TRBD2. The ends lost 6 bases at V and 7 bases at J; junction bases unmatched: 4. This CDR3 contains 14 residues. In germline, CDR1 is SQVTM, CDR2 ANQGSEA. CDR3 sequence: CSVGLAGGLNEQFF. DNA for the CDR3: TGCAGCGTAGGACTAGCGGGGGGGCTAAATGAGCAGTTCTTC.

This clone showed up just a few times. The chain has TRBV29-1 and TRBJ2-1; no definite D call. CDR1 SQVTM and CDR2 ANQGSEA come from the germline V gene. V shed 3 bases and J shed 5 bases, with 8 bases lying between them. CDR3 length: 12 amino acids. DNA for the CDR3: TGCAGCGTTGAGACAAGAAACAATGAGCAGTTCTTC. Its translation is CSVETRNNEQFF.

The gene calls are TRBV7-8 and TRBJ1-2, with 9 bases fitting TRBD1. Per the germline V gene, CDR1 is SGHVS and CDR2 is FQNEAQ. CDR3 length equals 14 residues. Trimming removed 4 bases from V and 6 bases from J; junction bases left unmatched: 6. This CDR3 is CASSSTGGSNGYTF. The CDR3, as DNA: TGTGCCAGCAGCTCGACAGGGGGATCGAATGGCTACACCTTC. The entire variable domain, with the rest obtained from reference TRBV7-8 and TRBJ1-2, is as follows: GAGVSQSPRYKVAKRGQDVALRCDPISGHVSLFWYQQALGQGPEFLTYFQNEAQLDKSGLPSDRFFAERPEGSVSTLKIQRTQQEDSAVYLCASSSTGGSNGYTFGSGTRLTVV.

The DNA for the CDR3 is TGCGCCAGCAGCCCCTTTGCAGGGTTGGCCAAAAACATTCAGTACTTC. Protein product: CASSPFAGLAKNIQYF. The V gene is TRBV4-1, the J gene TRBJ2-4, with TRBD1 as a possible D gene (5 bases). Germline values: CDR1 MGHRA, CDR2 YSYEKL. V was pared by 4 bases and J by 1 base, with 14 bases between. The CDR3 has 16 residues.

V gene TRBV30 combines with J gene TRBJ2-1; a weak D match, TRBD2 (6 bases). The germline V gene encodes CDR1 GTSNPN and CDR2 SVGIG (reference sequence). The CDR3 is 12 residues long. Deletions cut 7 bases from V and 9 bases from J, with 16 bases between. The CDR3 bases are TGTGCCTCGACAGTGGGGGGAGCTGAGCAGTTCTTC. It is translated as CASTVGGAEQFF.

This clone was detected only a few times. The V and J genes are TRBV2 and TRBJ2-1; 8 nucleotides agree with TRBD1. This CDR3 comprises 12 residues. Germline CDR1 reads SNHLY; CDR2 reads FYNNEI. The V segment lost 11 bases and the J segment 5 bases; nucleotides outside the gene matches: 5. CDR3 sequence reads: CASGGAHNEQFF. In DNA, the CDR3 is TGTGCCTCAGGGGGCGCGCACAATGAGCAGTTCTTC. Using reference TRBV2 and TRBJ2-1 for the parts outside the CDR3, the full variable domain is EPEVTQTPSHQVTQMGQEVILRCVPISNHLYFYWYRQILGQKVEFLVSFYNNEISEKSEIFDDQFSVERPDGSNFTLKIRSTKLEDSAMYFCASGGAHNEQFFGPGTRLTVL.